These 10 T cell receptor beta chains share one sample of origin, sequenced in a study of blood T cell repertoires in COVID-19. The repertoire was sequenced with immunoSEQ multiplex PCR; TCRdb's copy has only in-frame clones and lacks some. The table has roughly 86,000 clones, approximately 83% seen once; the top ten hold roughly 6.3%. The sample was peripheral blood. The receptors derive from a man in his 60s with acute or convalescent COVID-19.

This clone has a single count. The genes are TRBV9 and TRBJ1-5; 8 bases fit TRBD1. The CDR3 consists of 14 residues. After removal of 0 bases from V and 6 bases from J, the junction contained 2 bases not matched to a gene. Germline V gene data show CDR1 as SGDLS and CDR2 as YYNGEE. For the CDR3, the DNA is TGTGCCAGCAGCGTAGATACAGGGGGTCAGCCCCAGCATTTT. This codes for CASSVDTGGQPQHF.

The chain links TRBV19 to TRBJ1-6, with D possibly TRBD1 on 6 matching bases. V lost 5 bases and J 9 bases, leaving 11 bases between the germline ends. The CDR3 extends over 13 amino acids. Germline assignment: CDR1 LNHDA and CDR2 SQIVND (reference sequence). The CDR3 DNA is TGTGCCAGTAGTGACCGGGACATTTCACCCCTCCACTTT. As protein: CASSDRDISPLHF.

The chain joins TRBV30 to TRBJ1-1; unclear D gene. Trimming took 3 bases from V and 3 from J, leaving 17 bases between them. Looked up from germline, CDR1 is GTSNPN and CDR2 is SVGIG (reference sequence). CDR3 length: 15 amino acids. CDR3 bases: TGTGCCTGGAGCCCCATCGGACGGAGGGACACTGAAGCTTTCTTT. Protein product: CAWSPIGRRDTEAFF.

The rearrangement joins TRBV4-2 to TRBJ1-5; TRBD1 agrees at 12 bases. Per the germline V gene, CDR1 is LGHNA and CDR2 is YNFKEQ. Trimming cost V 3 bases and J 10 bases; bases outside gene matches: 10. This CDR3 region has 16 residues. CDR3 DNA sequence: TGTGCCAGCAGCCAGCCCCCGGGACAGGGGGCGGAACCCCAGCATTTT. It encodes CASSQPPGQGAEPQHF.

The chain links TRBV11-2 to TRBJ2-5; TRBD2 matches at 12 bases. CDR1 and CDR2 (germline): SGHAT, FQNNGV. V lost 0 bases and J lost 1; bases outside the gene matches: 0. The CDR3 extends over 16 amino acids. The CDR3, as DNA: TGTGCCAGCAGCTTAGAACTAGCGGGGGGCCAAGAGACCCAGTACTTC. It translates to CASSLELAGGQETQYF.

The chain carries TRBV10-3 and TRBJ1-3; tentatively, D is TRBD1 (6 bases). Germline CDR1 and CDR2: ENHRY and SYGVKD. Trimming cost V 2 bases and J 0 bases, with 8 bases left between them. This CDR3 spans 15 amino acids. This CDR3 is CAISEADSSGNTIYF. The CDR3 DNA follows: TGTGCCATCAGTGAGGCGGACAGCTCTGGAAACACCATATATTTT.

This clone was counted only a few times. This sequence joins TRBV7-2 and TRBJ2-3; 9 nucleotides agree with TRBD2. V shed 5 bases and J 5 bases; nucleotides not matched to a gene: 8. In germline, CDR1 is SGHTA, CDR2 FQGNSA. The CDR3 runs to 15 residues. The CDR3 reads CASSPNLLAGDTQYF. The CDR3 DNA reads TGTGCCAGCAGCCCCAACTTACTAGCGGGAGATACGCAGTATTTT.

This chain connects TRBV7-2 to TRBJ1-1, with 8 bases matching TRBD1. This CDR3 comprises 16 residues. Looked up from germline, CDR1 is SGHTA and CDR2 is FQGNSA. After removal of 5 bases from V and 10 bases from J, the junction contained 18 bases not matched to a gene. The CDR3: CASSPSETGVPGGAFF. In DNA form, the CDR3 reads TGTGCCAGCAGCCCCTCGGAGACAGGGGTACCTGGAGGAGCTTTCTTT.

The chain has TRBV10-3 and TRBJ2-5, with a weak D call TRBD1 (5 bases). This CDR3 is built from 14 residues. The V end lost 3 bases, the J end lost 4 bases, and 12 bases lay between the germline ends. CDR1 and CDR2 (germline): ENHRY, SYGVKD. The CDR3 coding sequence is TGTGCCATCAGTGACAGGGAACGGCGAGAGACCCAGTACTTC. It translates to CAISDRERRETQYF.

V usage is TRBV5-6 and J usage is TRBJ2-7; possibly TRBD2 for D (5 bases). This CDR3 region has 14 residues. Germline CDR1 and CDR2: SGHDT and YYEEEE. Deletions cut 5 bases from V and 2 bases from J, with 14 bases between. Here the CDR3 DNA reads TGTGCCAGCAGTCGCACGGAGACTACCTACGAGCAGTACTTC. Its protein is CASSRTETTYEQYF.